The clone carrying this T cell receptor beta chain was picked up a small number of times. What it binds is unknown. The CDR3 totals 12 residues. Germline values: CDR1 ENHRY, CDR2 SYGVKD. V lost 10 bases to trimming and J lost 6 bases; unmatched junction nucleotides: 7. All of the isolated RNA was reverse transcribed, so expressed TCRB transcripts were sequenced. Generated by immunoSEQ multiplex PCR, the TCRdb table keeps only in-frame clones and is missing some. The sample has roughly 50,000 clones, roughly 40% seen once; the top ten hold around 0.13%. The data originate from a study of beta chain features in type 1 diabetes. Notes on the study in general: In the patient group, naive, central memory and Treg TCRB repertoires seemed more alike than in the healthy donor group. All four CD4+ subsets from Type 1 diabetes patients carried moderately but significantly shorter TCRB CDR3s.

This receptor was obtained from a man aged 25 to 40 with type 1 diabetes. The rearrangement links TRBV10-3 to TRBJ1-1; 8 bases are shared with TRBD1. Input material: stem cell memory CD4+ T cells from blood. CDR3 DNA sequence: TGTGCCACTTCGGACAGGGAAGCTGAAGCTTTCTTT. It is translated as CATSDREAEAFF.